This T cell receptor (beta chain) was identified in a study of PD-1 blockade in classical Hodgkin lymphoma. Libraries were prepared by immunoSEQ multiplex PCR; TCRdb keeps only in-frame clonotypes and omits some of them. This table has nearly 55,000 clones, roughly 80% appearing once. Trimming left V 0 bases short and J 0 bases short, with 9 bases between. The germline V gene has CDR1 ENHRY and CDR2 SYGVKD. The CDR3 covers 16 residues. Relapse after autologous stem cell transplantation occurred in every patient, and brentuximab vedotin exposure varied. The material was peripheral blood mononuclear cells (PBMCs), obtained at baseline. The V call is TRBV10-3, the J call TRBJ1-3; D may be TRBD1 (6 bases). The TCR comes from a human donor with classical Hodgkin lymphoma. The CDR3, as DNA: TGTGCCATCAGTGAGTCCCAGGGGAGCTCTGGAAACACCATATATTTT. Protein product: CAISESQGSSGNTIYF.